This T cell receptor (beta chain) was retrieved from a study of read filtering for tumor transcriptome and immune sequencing. As for the study in general: R-ISS stage counts were 8 or 9 for I, about 15 for II, six or seven for III. Per sample, TCR-region reads ranged about 3.5 to 11 million by IR-seq, about 85 to 1,400 by RNA-seq.

This library used approximately 370 ng RNA and molecular barcoded adaptors spanning alpha/delta and beta/gamma chains. TCRdb independently ran MiXCR on the reads; one entry per CDR3 protein. This repertoire shows roughly 130,000 distinct CDR3 sequences, roughly 13% found once; its top ten account for approximately 10%. This clonotype was detected a few times. The V segment lost 3 bases and the J segment 1 base; nucleotides outside the gene matches: 2. CDR3 length equals 16 residues. At the time of active disease, bone marrow was collected from every patient. The rearrangement links TRBV12-3 or TRBV12-4 to TRBJ2-2; 10 bases agree with TRBD2. The sequenced sample consisted of a population of CD138-negative cells sorted from bone marrow. The source is a donor at least 40 years old with multiple myeloma. The chain's CDR3 is CASSFLAGENTGELFF. The CDR3 DNA is TGTGCCAGCAGTTTCCTAGCGGGAGAGAACACCGGGGAGCTGTTTTTT.